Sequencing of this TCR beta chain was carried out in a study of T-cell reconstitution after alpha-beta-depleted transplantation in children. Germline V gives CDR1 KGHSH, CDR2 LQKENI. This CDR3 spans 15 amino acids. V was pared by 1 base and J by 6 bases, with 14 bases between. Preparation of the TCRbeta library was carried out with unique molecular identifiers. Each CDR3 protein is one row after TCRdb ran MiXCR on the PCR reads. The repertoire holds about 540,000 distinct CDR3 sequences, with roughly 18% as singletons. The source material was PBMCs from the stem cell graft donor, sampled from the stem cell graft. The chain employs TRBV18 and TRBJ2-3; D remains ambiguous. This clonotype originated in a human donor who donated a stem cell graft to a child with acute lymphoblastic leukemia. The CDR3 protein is CASSPLGTDQDTQYF. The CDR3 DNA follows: TGTGCCAGCTCACCACTCGGAACAGACCAGGATACGCAGTATTTT.